The entry that follows covers one T cell receptor (beta chain) sequence. What it binds is not known. This sample was included in a study of shared clonotypes between healthy human individuals. Study-wide results and caveats: The low donor count limited represented genetic and exposure-history diversity.

Cells designated naive CD8 were CD45RO-negative and were positively selected for CCR7, with terminally differentiated effector memory CD45RA+ cells excluded. This table comes from immunoSEQ multiplex PCR, and its TCRdb copy is limited to in-frame clones, with some not included. The data show approximately 720,000 clones, with about 91% seen just once and about 24% held by the top ten. The CDR3 has 17 residues. Trimming cost V 2 bases and J 2 bases; bases outside gene matches: 12. Germline V gene data show CDR1 as MNHEY and CDR2 as SMNVEV (reference sequence). The receptor was isolated from a man younger than 40 in good health. V usage is TRBV27 and J usage is TRBJ2-7; the match to TRBD1 covers 7 bases. Sample: naive CD8+ T cells sorted from blood. DNA of the CDR3: TGTGCCAGCAGTTTAATTACAGGGGAGTTGGGACCCTACGAGCAGTACTTC. Translated, it gives CASSLITGELGPYEQYF.